This T cell receptor (beta chain) was documented in a study of shared clonotypes between healthy human individuals. Study-level background: The cohort comprised two women and a few men. Their ages spanned 18 to 49 years.

Libraries were prepared by immunoSEQ multiplex PCR; TCRdb keeps only in-frame clonotypes and omits some of them. The sample has approximately 620,000 clones; 97% are singletons. Trimming cost V 0 bases and J 0 bases, with 7 bases left between them. The CDR3 covers 15 residues. The germline CDR1 and CDR2 sequences are SGHVS and FQNEAQ. The clonotype comes from a woman in her 30s in good health. The chain links TRBV7-8 to TRBJ2-3; D may be TRBD2 (6 bases). Sequenced: naive CD4+ T cells sorted from blood. The sample's subset: CD45RA+ positively selected. The CDR3 is CASSLAGGSTDTQYF. The CDR3 DNA is TGTGCCAGCAGCTTAGCGGGAGGTAGCACAGATACGCAGTATTTT.